This passage covers 8 T cell receptor beta chains from one sample sequenced in a study of T-cell memory formation after mild COVID-19. Each CDR3 protein gets one entry after TCRdb re-called the 5' RACE reads with MiXCR. The table lists around 420,000 distinct CDR3 sequences, around 24% of them singletons. Input material: PBMCs or a T cell subset sorted from them (not recorded which). The receptors come from an adult woman who had mild COVID-19 (a few samples of this study predate the infection). Cell type and time point are not known.

This clonotype has only a few counts. J is TRBJ2-3 and V is TRBV2, with D unresolved. From germline, CDR1 is SNHLY and CDR2 FYNNEI. V lost 7 bases and J 4 bases, leaving 15 bases between the germline ends. The CDR3 is made up of 14 amino acids. The CDR3 DNA reads as TGTGCCAGCAAGCCTTCCTCTGCCCCAGATACGCAGTATTTT. Its protein product is CASKPSSAPDTQYF.

The chain employs TRBV20-1 and TRBJ1-2, with D unclear. This CDR3 is 13 amino acids long. Germline loops: CDR1 DFQATT, CDR2 SNEGSKA (reference sequence). The ends were cut back, 5 bases at V and 4 bases at J, with 14 bases in the middle. CDR3 loop: CSALQTRSYGYTF. Written as DNA, the CDR3 is TGCAGTGCTTTACAGACCCGGAGCTATGGCTACACCTTC.

This clonotype has only a few counts. The genes are TRBV7-6 and TRBJ2-1; 8 nucleotides align to TRBD2. The CDR3 totals 16 residues. With 1 base clipped from V and 5 bases from J, the junction kept 7 bases outside the gene matches. From germline, CDR1 is SGHVS and CDR2 FNYEAQ. This chain's CDR3 is CASSLGSAGDNNEQFF. The CDR3 nucleotides read TGTGCCAGCAGCTTAGGGTCAGCGGGGGACAACAATGAGCAGTTCTTC. Full variable domain (missing parts from reference TRBV7-6 and TRBJ2-1): GAGVSQSPRYKVTKRGQDVALRCDPISGHVSLYWYRQALGQGPEFLTYFNYEAQQDKSGLPNDRFSAERPEGSISTLTIQRTEQRDSAMYRCASSLGSAGDNNEQFFGPGTRLTVL.

V usage is TRBV5-1 and J usage is TRBJ1-2; 7 bases agree with TRBD1. This CDR3 spans 13 amino acids. The ends lost 3 bases at V and 7 bases at J; junction bases unmatched: 6. CDR1 and CDR2 (germline): SGHRS, YFSETQ. CDR3 residues: CASSSGTEGGYTF. The CDR3 DNA is TGCGCCAGCAGCTCCGGGACAGAGGGTGGCTACACCTTC.

The chain recombines TRBV7-2 with TRBJ2-1, with 7 bases lining up with TRBD2. The CDR3 sequence is 14 residues long. Germline trimming cut 5 bases from V and 5 bases from J; bases unmatched to any gene: 6. From germline, CDR1 is SGHTA and CDR2 FQGNSA. CDR3 coding DNA: TGTGCCAGCAGCCGGACTAGTTCCCACAATGAGCAGTTCTTC. Encoded protein: CASSRTSSHNEQFF.

This clonotype was observed a few times. The chain recombines TRBV24-1 with TRBJ2-1; 9 nucleotides align to TRBD2. V lost 4 bases, J lost 1 base, and 7 bases stayed unmatched. This CDR3 region has 17 residues. In germline, CDR1 is KGHDR, CDR2 SFDVKD. The CDR3 DNA is TGTGCCACCAGTGACTGGGGGCGGGAGGGGTCCTACAATGAGCAGTTCTTC. It is translated as CATSDWGREGSYNEQFF.

The rearrangement uses TRBV23-1 and TRBJ2-6; D is unclear. TRBV23-1 is marked as an open reading frame, function uncertain. Trimming took 0 bases from V and 14 from J, leaving 17 bases between them. This CDR3 comprises 15 residues. The CDR3 coding sequence is TGCGCCAGCAGTCAATCAGGGTCAGCCACAATCTTCCTGACTTTC. This sequence encodes CASSQSGSATIFLTF.

This chain links TRBV2 with TRBJ1-2; D is ambiguous. The germline V and J ends were trimmed by 4 bases and 6 bases, with 15 bases remaining between them. CDR1 is SNHLY and CDR2 is FYNNEI in the germline V gene. This CDR3 is built from 14 residues. The CDR3 region is CASSALSGPNGYTF. CDR3 nucleotide sequence: TGTGCCAGCAGTGCTCTTTCTGGACCTAATGGCTACACCTTC.